This T cell receptor beta chain was sequenced during a study of neoadjuvant anti-PD-1 for oral cavity cancer. Comment on this clone: What it recognizes is unknown.

Libraries were prepared by immunoSEQ multiplex PCR; TCRdb keeps only in-frame clonotypes and omits some of them. The sample lists around 30,000 clones; just under 90% were seen once. Germline V lookup: CDR1 MNHNS, CDR2 SASEGT. V was pared by 7 bases and J by 2 bases, with 14 bases between. The CDR3 contains 14 residues. Findings and caveats of the study: Pretreatment Treg/Th17 ratio correlated inversely with post-treatment tumor clonality. Non-responders to neoadjuvant nivolumab had significantly more clonal PBMC T cells than responders.

This chain joins TRBV6-1 and TRBJ1-2, with D possibly TRBD1 on 6 matching bases. Sequences were derived from PBMCs, sampled before nivolumab (anti-PD-1) treatment. This sequence originates from a person aged 40 to 85 with oral cavity squamous cell carcinoma. CDR3 in amino acids: CASTTGGANYGYTF. CDR3 coding DNA: TGTGCCAGCACGACAGGTGGAGCGAACTATGGCTACACCTTC.